This T cell receptor beta chain was identified in a study of cytomegalovirus exposure and HLA in healthy donors. Study-wide context: Roughly 180 million T cells yielded some 100 million unique TCR beta sequences, as an earlier analysis found. Study-wide results and limits: Sequencing depth roughly uniform across donors was assumed in presence/absence analyses. Sequencing had likely introduced a cluster of highly shared sequence variants as an artifact. In a later analysis, most CMV-associated TCR beta chains appeared HLA-restricted.

Details on this clone: The antigen remains unidentified.

The CDR3 is made up of 17 amino acids. Looked up from germline, CDR1 is SGHTA and CDR2 is FQGNSA. The V gene end was trimmed by 4 bases and the J gene end by 3 bases; junction bases not matched to a gene: 5. The PCR employed 60 Vbeta primers together with 13 Jbeta primers. Clones were sequenced by immunoSEQ multiplex PCR, and TCRdb holds only the in-frame ones, with some missing. The sample has about 110,000 clones; 82% are singletons. The sequenced material came from PBMCs. The receptor was isolated from a man aged 25 to 40 in good health and CMV-seropositive. The rearrangement joins TRBV7-2 to TRBJ2-3; 15 positions agree with TRBD2. The CDR3 reads CASSWTSGGAGTDTQYF. DNA for the CDR3: TGTGCCAGCAGCTGGACTAGCGGGGGGGCCGGAACAGATACGCAGTATTTT. Supplemented by reference TRBV7-2 and TRBJ2-3, the full variable domain reads GAGVSQSPSNKVTEKGKDVELRCDPISGHTALYWYRQSLGQGLEFLIYFQGNSAPDKSGLPSDRFSAERTGGSVSTLTIQRTQQEDSAVYLCASSWTSGGAGTDTQYFGPGTRLTVL.